This T cell receptor (beta chain) was found in a study of control samples from healthy donors and cancer patients. Libraries were prepared by immunoSEQ multiplex PCR; TCRdb keeps only in-frame clonotypes and omits some of them. The sample records roughly 150,000 clones, approximately 93% being singletons. This CDR3 is 14 amino acids long. V was pared by 1 base and J by 9 bases, with 13 bases between. CDR1 and CDR2 from the germline V gene are SGHAT and FQNNGV. Sequenced: blood. The sequence was obtained from a man aged 18 to 30 in good health. The chain combines TRBV11-2 with TRBJ2-1, with D perhaps matching TRBD1 or TRBD2 (5 bases each). In DNA, the CDR3 is TGTGCCAGCAGCTTAGTATCCGCAGGGACTGAGCAGTTCTTC. As protein: CASSLVSAGTEQFF.